One sample yielded the 31 T cell receptor beta chains listed below, sequenced in a study of shared clonotypes between healthy human individuals. The repertoire was sequenced with immunoSEQ multiplex PCR; TCRdb's copy has only in-frame clones and lacks some. The top ten clones hold around 0.4% of a sample with more than 2,000,000 clones, approximately 93% of them seen once. Source material: naive CD4+ T cells from PBMCs. Noted subset: CD45RA+ positively selected. The receptors here all came from a man between 18 and 35 years old in good health. Some clones in this sample may be carry-over from other donors' samples.

This chain connects TRBV7-2 to TRBJ2-5; a weak D match, TRBD2 (7 bases). This CDR3 has 15 residues. CDR1 and CDR2 from the germline V gene are SGHTA and FQGNSA. V was trimmed by 4 bases and J by 4 bases, leaving 16 bases between them. CDR3 residues: CASSWAGAAGETQYF. Written as DNA, the CDR3 is TGTGCCAGCAGCTGGGCGGGGGCGGCTGGAGAGACCCAGTACTTC.

The rearrangement links TRBV10-2 to TRBJ2-1; D not certain. CDR3 length equals 15 residues. Germline V gene lookup returns CDR1 WSHSY and CDR2 SAAADI. V lost 6 bases and J 6 bases, leaving 18 bases between the germline ends. The CDR3 region is CASRSRASPSNEQFF. The CDR3 DNA reads TGCGCCAGCAGATCCCGAGCTTCGCCAAGCAATGAGCAGTTCTTC.

With regard to this clone: Additional DNA sequences in this sample encode the identical CDR3. The CDR3 loop is CASSLSGTYNEQFF. The CDR3 nucleotides are TGTGCCAGCAGCTTGAGCGGGACGTACAATGAGCAGTTCTTC. The chain has TRBV7-9 and TRBJ2-1; 7 nucleotides align to TRBD2. Losses at the gene ends were 3 bases for V and 4 bases for J; bases not matched to a gene: 3. Germline V gene lookup returns CDR1 SEHNR and CDR2 FQNEAQ (reference sequence). The CDR3 covers 14 residues.

The chain couples TRBV6-4 to TRBJ2-2, with 8 bases lining up with TRBD1. From germline, CDR1 is MRHNA and CDR2 SNTAGT. J was trimmed by 5 bases and V by 6 bases; bases with no gene match: 8. CDR3 length: 15 residues. In nucleotides, the CDR3 is TGTGCCAGCAGCCCCGGGACAGGAACTACCGGGGAGCTGTTTTTT. It specifies CASSPGTGTTGELFF.

In nucleotides, the CDR3 is TGTGCCAGCAGAAAAGACAGGCCCCACTATGGCTACACCTTC. This translates into CASRKDRPHYGYTF. The chain employs TRBV28 and TRBJ1-2, with D perhaps TRBD1 (6 bases). CDR3 length: 14 residues. CDR1 and CDR2 (germline): MDHEN, SYDVKM. Deletions cut 6 bases from V and 3 bases from J, with 14 bases between.

For this clone: Other DNA sequences of this sample code for an identical CDR3. The chain recombines TRBV11-2 with TRBJ1-1, with D unclear. V gave up 1 base and J gave up 2 bases, with 5 bases separating them. CDR1 and CDR2 (germline): SGHAT, FQNNGV. The CDR3 runs to 13 residues. The CDR3 DNA follows: TGTGCCAGCAGCTTAGGGGCAAACACTGAAGCTTTCTTT. As protein: CASSLGANTEAFF.

This clone has a single count. V is TRBV5-6 and J is TRBJ2-7; D is unresolved. Trimming pared 1 base from V and 4 bases from J, leaving 15 bases between. The CDR3 contains 15 residues. Germline-derived CDR1 and CDR2 are SGHDT and YYEEEE. In DNA, the CDR3 is TGTGCCAGCAGCTTGCGTCCAGAAGCCGGGTACGAGCAGTACTTC. Its protein product is CASSLRPEAGYEQYF.

The rearrangement joins TRBV5-1 to TRBJ1-4; D gene unclear. The V gene lost 4 bases and the J gene lost 3 bases, with 13 bases spanning the gap. CDR1 is SGHRS, CDR2 YFSETQ, per germline. This CDR3 region has 15 residues. In DNA, the CDR3 is TGCGCCAGCAGCAAAGAACCAGGAGCTAATGAAAAACTGTTTTTT. Encoded protein: CASSKEPGANEKLFF.

The rearrangement uses TRBV5-4 and TRBJ1-2; TRBD1 aligns across 9 bases. V shed 4 bases and J 2 bases; nucleotides not matched to a gene: 9. Germline lookup yields CDR1 SGHNT and CDR2 YYREEE (reference sequence). The CDR3 is made up of 16 amino acids. The CDR3 here is CASSPGGGQGNYGYTF. Here the CDR3 DNA reads TGTGCCAGCAGCCCGGGGGGGGGACAGGGCAACTATGGCTACACCTTC.

The rearrangement uses TRBV9 and TRBJ1-2; 7 nucleotides align to TRBD1. CDR1 and CDR2 from the germline V gene are SGDLS and YYNGEE. The CDR3 is made up of 15 amino acids. Losses at the gene ends were 3 bases for V and 3 bases for J; bases not matched to a gene: 8. The CDR3 DNA reads as TGTGCCAGCAGCGCTACACTTGGGACAGACTATGGCTACACCTTC. Protein sequence: CASSATLGTDYGYTF.

The V and J genes are TRBV5-4 and TRBJ2-7, with TRBD2 as a possible D gene (5 bases). V was shortened by 4 bases and J by 0 bases, with 17 bases between the two germline ends. Germline CDR1 and CDR2: SGHNT and YYREEE (reference sequence). This CDR3 has 16 amino acids. The CDR3 DNA reads as TGTGCCAGCAGCACCCCCGGGCGGGCAAGCTCCTACGAGCAGTACTTC. Its translation is CASSTPGRASSYEQYF. Based on the CDR3 plus reference TRBV5-4 and TRBJ2-7, the full variable domain is ETGVTQSPTHLIKTRGQQVTLRCSSQSGHNTVSWYQQALGQGPQFIFQYYREEENGRGNFPPRFSGLQFPNYSSELNVNALELDDSALYLCASSTPGRASSYEQYFGPGTRLTVT.

The CDR3 sequence is CSVAWTGAGEQFF. For the CDR3, the DNA is TGCAGCGTTGCCTGGACAGGGGCTGGTGAGCAGTTCTTC. The chain employs TRBV29-1 and TRBJ2-1, with 9 positions matching TRBD1. CDR1 SQVTM and CDR2 ANQGSEA come from the germline V gene. With 4 bases clipped from V and 9 bases from J, the junction kept 7 bases outside the gene matches. The CDR3 is 13 amino acids.

This chain joins TRBV19 and TRBJ2-2; no firm D call. CDR1 LNHDA and CDR2 SQIVND come from the germline V gene (reference sequence). V was trimmed by 1 base and J by 1 base, leaving 13 bases between them. The CDR3 runs 17 residues. In nucleotides, the CDR3 is TGTGCCAGTAGTATAGGTAGGCTAGTCAAGAACACCGGGGAGCTGTTTTTT. Its translation is CASSIGRLVKNTGELFF.

The gene calls are TRBV7-2 and TRBJ1-1, with 7 bases identical to TRBD1. The V gene end was trimmed by 5 bases and the J gene end by 7 bases; junction bases not matched to a gene: 13. The germline CDR1 and CDR2 sequences are SGHTA and FQGNSA. CDR3 length equals 15 residues. In DNA form, the CDR3 reads TGTGCCAGCAGCCCGCGACAGGGTCGGCTGGGTGAAGCTTTCTTT. This gives the protein CASSPRQGRLGEAFF.

The chain is built from TRBV28 and TRBJ1-2, with D uncertain. The CDR3 runs to 13 residues. Germline CDR1 and CDR2: MDHEN and SYDVKM. V was pared by 3 bases and J by 3 bases, with 8 bases between. Here the CDR3 DNA reads TGTGCCAGCAGTTTCCCCCAGCACTATGGCTACACCTTC. As protein: CASSFPQHYGYTF.

This rearrangement joins TRBV9 to TRBJ2-2; D is ambiguous. CDR1 SGDLS and CDR2 YYNGEE come from the germline V gene. CDR3 length equals 16 residues. Trimming pared 0 bases from V and 0 bases from J, leaving 9 bases between. In DNA, the CDR3 is TGTGCCAGCAGCGTAGAGGGATTTTCGAACACCGGGGAGCTGTTTTTT. It translates to CASSVEGFSNTGELFF.

The chain employs TRBV5-1 and TRBJ2-5; 7 positions agree with TRBD2. The CDR3 loop spans 15 amino acids. Germline trimming cut 0 bases from V and 5 bases from J; bases unmatched to any gene: 7. CDR1 is SGHRS and CDR2 is YFSETQ in the germline V gene. CDR3 bases: TGCGCCAGCAGCTTGGGGCTAGCGGCCAAGGAGACCCAGTACTTC. Residues: CASSLGLAAKETQYF.

The rearrangement links TRBV5-1 to TRBJ1-6, with 7 bases aligning to TRBD1. With V trimmed by 5 bases and J by 10 bases, 6 bases remained unmatched. This CDR3 comprises 13 residues. Germline V gives CDR1 SGHRS, CDR2 YFSETQ. CDR3 protein: CASRRGPRSPLHF. CDR3 nucleotides: TGCGCCAGCAGGAGGGGGCCCAGATCACCCCTCCACTTT.

V gene TRBV10-3 combines with J gene TRBJ2-1; 7 bases match TRBD2. The germline V gene has CDR1 ENHRY and CDR2 SYGVKD. This CDR3 contains 13 residues. V shed 3 bases, J shed 9 bases, and the junction held 5 bases outside the gene matches. The CDR3, as DNA: TGTGCCATCAGTGACCCTAGCGGACGTGAGCAGTTCTTC. This translates into CAISDPSGREQFF.

The chain uses TRBV7-6 and TRBJ1-3; D not resolved. This CDR3 has 18 amino acids. Per the germline V gene, CDR1 is SGHVS and CDR2 is FNYEAQ. Trimming pared 5 bases from V and 1 base from J, leaving 21 bases between. The CDR3 DNA reads TGTGCCAGCAGCCCCATCGGTCTCTTGGTCGGGTCTGGAAACACCATATATTTT. Protein: CASSPIGLLVGSGNTIYF.

V usage is TRBV11-3 and J usage is TRBJ2-6; the D call may be TRBD1 or TRBD2 (6 bases each). This CDR3 spans 15 amino acids. The V gene's germline CDR1 is SGHNT and CDR2 YENEEA. Trimming removed 5 bases at V and 2 bases at J, with 10 bases between. The CDR3 region is CASSKGGTGANVLTF. The CDR3 DNA is TGTGCCAGCAGCAAGGGGGGTACTGGGGCCAACGTCCTGACTTTC.

V is TRBV7-3 and J is TRBJ1-1; TRBD1 matches at 8 bases. The length of the CDR3 is 14 residues. CDR1 is SGHTA, CDR2 FQGTGA, per germline. The V and J ends lost 5 bases and 3 bases, in that order; junction bases with no gene match: 5. CDR3 nucleotide sequence: TGTGCCAGCAGCGTCAGGGGGCGCGACACTGAAGCTTTCTTT. Translating gives CASSVRGRDTEAFF.

This chain uses TRBV7-2 with TRBJ2-3; D might be TRBD1 (5 bases). V lost 2 bases and J lost 5, with 23 bases in between. Germline-derived CDR1 and CDR2 are SGHTA and FQGNSA. The CDR3 totals 18 residues. DNA for the CDR3: TGTGCCAGCAGCTTATTCACACGGGCCAGGCTAAGGGGAGATACGCAGTATTTT. Protein product: CASSLFTRARLRGDTQYF.

The genes are TRBV15 and TRBJ2-7; D not resolved. The CDR3 spans 15 residues. The germline V and J ends were trimmed by 0 bases and 7 bases, with 16 bases remaining between them. Germline CDR1 and CDR2: LNHNV and YYDKDF (reference sequence). In DNA, the CDR3 is TGTGCCACCAGCAGAGATCGGGTGGATGCCCTTGAGCAGTACTTC. Residues: CATSRDRVDALEQYF.

This chain connects TRBV6-6 to TRBJ1-2; TRBD1 matches 8 bases. CDR3 length: 15 amino acids. V dropped 7 bases and J dropped 3; count of bases not matched to a gene: 10. Per germline, CDR1 MNHNY and CDR2 SVGAGI (reference sequence). CDR3 sequence (DNA): TGTGCCAGCAAAGAACGACAGGGGACATACTATGGCTACACCTTC. Its translation: CASKERQGTYYGYTF.

This chain connects TRBV5-4 to TRBJ2-2; D assignment may be TRBD1 or TRBD2 (5 bases each). Germline CDR1 is SGHNT and CDR2 is YYREEE (reference sequence). This CDR3 region has 16 residues. Between the trimmed V and J ends, which lost 0 bases and 2 bases, there was a span of 11 bases. CDR3 DNA sequence: TGTGCCAGCAGCTTGGGAGGGGCCTTAAACACCGGGGAGCTGTTTTTT. This encodes CASSLGGALNTGELFF.

V is TRBV11-2 and J is TRBJ2-5; no firm D call. The V end lost 1 base, the J end lost 5 bases, and 14 bases lay between the germline ends. This CDR3 is built from 15 residues. The germline V gene encodes CDR1 SGHAT and CDR2 FQNNGV. In nucleotides, the CDR3 is TGTGCCAGCAGCTTAGGAGTAGGGAACGGGGAGACCCAGTACTTC. Its protein is CASSLGVGNGETQYF.

This clone was detected only once. The rearrangement uses TRBV28 and TRBJ2-7; 14 positions agree with TRBD2. After removal of 5 bases from V and 5 bases from J, the junction contained 14 bases not matched to a gene. Germline V lookup: CDR1 MDHEN, CDR2 SYDVKM. This CDR3 is 18 amino acids long. DNA for the CDR3: TGTGCCAGCAGTCCACAGGACGCGGGACTAGCGGGAGTCCACGAGCAGTACTTC. Protein: CASSPQDAGLAGVHEQYF.

The CDR3 loop is CASSMTRAADTQYF. CDR3 sequence (DNA): TGTGCCAGCAGCATGACACGGGCGGCAGATACGCAGTATTTT. The chain links TRBV11-2 to TRBJ2-3; D gene unclear. The CDR3 covers 14 residues. CDR1 and CDR2 from the germline V gene are SGHAT and FQNNGV. V shed 5 bases and J shed 4 bases, with 13 bases lying between them. Together with reference TRBV11-2 and TRBJ2-3, the CDR3 gives the full variable domain: EAGVAQSPRYKIIEKRQSVAFWCNPISGHATLYWYQQILGQGPKLLIQFQNNGVVDDSQLPKDRFSAERLKGVDSTLKIQPAKLEDSAVYLCASSMTRAADTQYFGPGTRLTVL.

The chain carries TRBV28 and TRBJ2-3; TRBD1 aligns across 10 bases. The V gene's germline CDR1 is MDHEN and CDR2 SYDVKM. V lost 0 bases, J lost 4 bases, and 1 base stayed unmatched. There are 15 residues in the CDR3. The CDR3 nucleotides are TGTGCCAGCAGTTTATGGACAGGGGGCCCAGATACGCAGTATTTT. Translating gives CASSLWTGGPDTQYF.

The CDR3 sequence: CASSFKTRDTAYGYTF. The CDR3 DNA sequence: TGTGCCAGCAGCTTCAAAACGAGAGATACAGCCTATGGCTACACCTTC. This chain connects TRBV5-6 to TRBJ1-2; D is uncertain. CDR1 and CDR2 from the germline V gene are SGHDT and YYEEEE. There are 16 residues in the CDR3. Trimming cost V 2 bases and J 4 bases, with 18 bases left between them. Variable domain in full (rest from reference TRBV5-6 and TRBJ1-2): DAGVTQSPTHLIKTRGQQVTLRCSPKSGHDTVSWYQQALGQGPQFIFQYYEEEERQRGNFPDRFSGHQFPNYSSELNVNALLLGDSALYLCASSFKTRDTAYGYTFGSGTRLTVV.